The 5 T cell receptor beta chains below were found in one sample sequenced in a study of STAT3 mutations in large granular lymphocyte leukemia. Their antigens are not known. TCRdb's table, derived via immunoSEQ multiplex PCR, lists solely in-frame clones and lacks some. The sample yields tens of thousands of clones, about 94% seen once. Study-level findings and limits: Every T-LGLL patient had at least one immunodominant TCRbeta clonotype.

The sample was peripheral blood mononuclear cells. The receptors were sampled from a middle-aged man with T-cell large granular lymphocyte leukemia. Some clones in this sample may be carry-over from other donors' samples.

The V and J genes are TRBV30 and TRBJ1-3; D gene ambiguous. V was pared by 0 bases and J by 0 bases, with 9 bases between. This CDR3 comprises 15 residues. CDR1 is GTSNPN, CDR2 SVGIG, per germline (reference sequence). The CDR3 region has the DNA TGTGCCTGGAGTGTTACGGGATTCTCTGGAAACACCATATATTTT. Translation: CAWSVTGFSGNTIYF.

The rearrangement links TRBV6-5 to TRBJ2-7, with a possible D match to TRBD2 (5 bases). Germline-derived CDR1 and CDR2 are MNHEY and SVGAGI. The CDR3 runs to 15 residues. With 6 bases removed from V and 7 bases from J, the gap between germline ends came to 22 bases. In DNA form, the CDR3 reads TGTGCCAGCAGATTGGCCGGGTTAGCGTCGCAGGAGCAGTACTTC. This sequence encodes CASRLAGLASQEQYF.

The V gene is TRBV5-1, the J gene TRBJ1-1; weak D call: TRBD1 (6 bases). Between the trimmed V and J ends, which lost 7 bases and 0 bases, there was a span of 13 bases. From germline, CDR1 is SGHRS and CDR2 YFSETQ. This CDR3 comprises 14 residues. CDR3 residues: CASFPGEVNTEAFF. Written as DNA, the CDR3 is TGCGCCAGCTTCCCAGGGGAGGTGAACACTGAAGCTTTCTTT.

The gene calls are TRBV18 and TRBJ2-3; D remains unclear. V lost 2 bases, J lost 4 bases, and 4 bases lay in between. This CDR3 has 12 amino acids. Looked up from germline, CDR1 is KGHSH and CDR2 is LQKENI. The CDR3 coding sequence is TGTGCCAGCTCACCATCGGCAGATACGCAGTATTTT. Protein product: CASSPSADTQYF. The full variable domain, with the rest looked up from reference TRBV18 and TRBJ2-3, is NAGVMQNPRHLVRRRGQEARLRCSPMKGHSHVYWYRQLPEEGLKFMVYLQKENIIDESGMPKERFSAEFPKEGPSILRIQQVVRGDSAAYFCASSPSADTQYFGPGTRLTVL.

Written as DNA, the CDR3 is TGTGCCAGCCAAGACCCTGGAAACACCATATATTTT. Translation: CASQDPGNTIYF. This chain links TRBV6-5 with TRBJ1-3; no clear D gene. The CDR3 is 12 residues long. From germline, CDR1 is MNHEY and CDR2 SVGAGI. V lost 8 bases, J lost 2 bases, and 7 bases lay in between.